This TCR beta chain is from a study of PD-L1 blockade in urothelial cancer. Background on the study: Median T cell yield per blood sample was around 130,000 cells. Study findings and constraints: Durable-benefit patients expanded tumor-associated blood clones more at 3 weeks.

Documented time point: pretreatment peripheral blood. Patients suffered from locally advanced or metastatic urothelial carcinoma. Regarding this clone: Its antigen is not identified.

CDR3 length: 12 residues. Germline V gene sequence: CDR1 LNHDA, CDR2 SQIVND (reference sequence). V was pared by 9 bases and J by 3 bases, with 2 bases of the junction left unmatched. Here immunoSEQ multiplex PCR was the method, and the copy in TCRdb shows in-frame clones only, minus some. Here the sample spans tens of thousands of clones, approximately 84% being singletons. This rearrangement joins TRBV19 to TRBJ1-2, with 9 nucleotides matching TRBD1. The clonotype comes from a man aged 55 to 70 with urothelial cancer. Sample: PBMCs, taken around atezolizumab (anti-PD-L1) treatment. The CDR3, as DNA: TGTGCCAGCCGGGACAGGGACTATGGCTACACCTTC. Amino acids: CASRDRDYGYTF.